These 27 T cell receptor beta chains came from one sample sequenced in a study of spatial heterogeneity in lung cancer. Overall study findings and caveats: The number of expanded tumor alpha and beta chains correlated with mutation number.

TCRdb re-called the 5' RACE reads with MiXCR, one entry per CDR3 protein. The data contain roughly 3,400 distinct CDR3 sequences, more than 7% of them singletons. For these receptors, no antigen is known. Noted time point: sample taken at primary tumor resection. The material sequenced was lung tumor tissue, taken at surgery. The receptors here all came from a male donor with early-stage non-small cell lung cancer.

This clonotype has only a few counts. The chain couples TRBV6-1 to TRBJ2-1; TRBD2 matches at 11 bases. The CDR3 consists of 17 residues. The ends lost 4 bases at V and 7 bases at J; junction bases unmatched: 12. Looked up from germline, CDR1 is MNHNS and CDR2 is SASEGT. CDR3 protein: CASSVPLRGLAANEQFF. The CDR3 bases are TGTGCCAGCAGTGTCCCACTTAGGGGACTAGCGGCAAATGAGCAGTTCTTC.

Sample share makes this clonotype medium-sized. J is TRBJ2-7 and V is TRBV9; the D gene is possibly TRBD2 (6 bases). The CDR3 contains 15 residues. The V end was cut by 4 bases, the J end by 3 bases, with 17 bases between. CDR1 is SGDLS, CDR2 YYNGEE, per germline. The CDR3 reads CASSPGGAQGYEQYF. The CDR3 DNA reads as TGTGCCAGCAGCCCCGGAGGGGCTCAAGGCTACGAGCAGTACTTC.

By its share, this clonotype is medium-sized. CDR3 nucleotide sequence: TGTGCCAGCAGCGCCTCAGAGTTCTCTGGAAACACCATATATTTT. It translates to CASSASEFSGNTIYF. The chain links TRBV7-9 to TRBJ1-3; D gene ambiguous. V lost 5 bases and J lost 0, with 11 bases in between. Germline assignment: CDR1 SEHNR and CDR2 FQNEAQ (reference sequence). This CDR3 is 15 amino acids long.

This clonotype qualifies as medium-sized. The chain uses TRBV5-1 and TRBJ1-2; D not certain. Germline loops: CDR1 SGHRS, CDR2 YFSETQ. Trimming took 4 bases from V and 0 from J, leaving 16 bases between them. This CDR3 has 16 residues. The CDR3 sequence is CASSPRQGWPNYGYTF. In DNA form, the CDR3 reads TGCGCCAGCAGCCCCCGGCAAGGCTGGCCTAACTATGGCTACACCTTC.

This clonotype rates as medium-sized. This chain joins TRBV6-1 and TRBJ1-5; 7 positions match TRBD1. Germline values: CDR1 MNHNS, CDR2 SASEGT. J lost 6 bases, V lost 2 bases, and 7 bases had no gene match. The CDR3 spans 15 residues. CDR3 sequence: CASSELVDRVQPQHF. In nucleotides, the CDR3 is TGTGCCAGCAGTGAATTGGTCGACAGGGTTCAGCCCCAGCATTTT.

This clonotype was counted at least ten times. This chain joins TRBV6-1 and TRBJ1-5; D remains unclear. V was trimmed by 7 bases and J by 3 bases, leaving 13 bases between them. The CDR3 contains 14 residues. Germline lookup yields CDR1 MNHNS and CDR2 SASEGT. The CDR3 bases are TGTGCCAGCACCCCAGCAGGTGCCAATCAGCCCCAGCATTTT. Encoded protein: CASTPAGANQPQHF.

This clonotype is large within its sample. The chain couples TRBV6-2 or TRBV6-3 to TRBJ2-7; 8 bases are a match to TRBD1. CDR3 length: 12 residues. Germline assignment: CDR1 MNHEY and CDR2 SVGEGT. The V and J ends lost 7 bases and 6 bases, in that order; junction bases with no gene match: 5. Here the CDR3 DNA reads TGTGCCAGCACCATGACAGGGGTCGAGCAGTACTTC. Encoded protein: CASTMTGVEQYF.

In its sample, this clonotype ranks as medium-sized. The chain links TRBV12-3 or TRBV12-4 to TRBJ2-6, with D tentatively TRBD1 (6 bases). Trimming took off 3 bases at V and 4 bases at J, with 19 bases between the two ends. This CDR3 has 18 amino acids. The CDR3 sequence: CASSFPRVRGSGANVLTF. CDR3 nucleotides: TGTGCCAGCAGTTTCCCACGGGTCAGGGGTTCCGGGGCCAACGTCCTGACTTTC.

By frequency in the sample, this clonotype is large. This chain connects TRBV9 to TRBJ1-1; D is possibly TRBD1 (6 bases). CDR3 length equals 12 residues. The germline V gene has CDR1 SGDLS and CDR2 YYNGEE. Trimming removed 4 bases from V and 7 bases from J, with 11 bases in between. The CDR3 is CASSPGVGEAFF. CDR3 DNA sequence: TGTGCCAGCAGCCCAGGGGTTGGTGAAGCTTTCTTT.

In its sample, this clonotype is medium-sized. V gene TRBV30 combines with J gene TRBJ2-6; D is uncertain. Germline-derived CDR1 and CDR2 are GTSNPN and SVGIG (reference sequence). The CDR3 totals 14 residues. V was pared by 6 bases and J by 1 base, with 10 bases between. CDR3 protein: CACPRKSGANVLTF. The DNA for the CDR3 is TGTGCCTGCCCTAGGAAGTCTGGGGCCAACGTCCTGACTTTC. The whole variable domain, remainder taken from reference TRBV30 and TRBJ2-6, is SQTIHQWPATLVQPVGSPLSLECTVEGTSNPNLYWYRQAAGRGLQLLFYSVGIGQISSEVPQNLSASRPQDRQFILSSKKLLLSDSGFYLCACPRKSGANVLTFGAGSRLTVL.

The rearrangement joins TRBV3-1 to TRBJ2-3; D is ambiguous. Trimming left V 3 bases short and J 6 bases short, with 7 bases between. The CDR3 loop spans 12 amino acids. Germline assignment: CDR1 LGHDT and CDR2 YNNKEL (reference sequence). The CDR3 nucleotides are TGTGCCAGCAGCCAGGGAAAGGATACGCAGTATTTT. Encoded protein: CASSQGKDTQYF.

This clonotype is medium-sized in the sample. The chain's CDR3 is CAISDRNYGYTF. The CDR3 DNA reads TGTGCCATCAGCGACAGAAACTATGGCTACACCTTC. The chain is built from TRBV10-3 and TRBJ1-2, with a possible D match to TRBD1 (5 bases). Germline V gene data show CDR1 as ENHRY and CDR2 as SYGVKD. The CDR3 is 12 amino acids. Trimming cost V 6 bases and J 2 bases, with 7 bases left between them.

This clonotype is labeled as medium-sized. The rearrangement uses TRBV20-1 and TRBJ2-3; 12 bases align to TRBD2. From germline, CDR1 is DFQATT and CDR2 SNEGSKA (reference sequence). This CDR3 comprises 14 residues. V lost 5 bases, J lost 5 bases, and 5 bases stayed unmatched. CDR3 in DNA: TGCAGTGCTTCTAGCGGGGGGGCAGTAGATACGCAGTATTTT. Its protein is CSASSGGAVDTQYF.

The chain recombines TRBV7-2 with TRBJ2-5; 10 bases fit TRBD2. Germline V gene data show CDR1 as SGHTA and CDR2 as FQGNSA. The CDR3 spans 16 residues. The V segment lost 7 bases and the J segment 4 bases; nucleotides outside the gene matches: 12. CDR3 bases: TGTGCCAGCAAAGTAGATAGCGGGGGGCTTTTAGAGACCCAGTACTTC. It specifies CASKVDSGGLLETQYF.

The chain combines TRBV7-9 with TRBJ2-7, with D tentatively TRBD1 or TRBD2 (5 bases each). In germline, CDR1 is SEHNR, CDR2 FQNEAQ (reference sequence). V was cut by 1 base and J by 7 bases, with 23 bases left in between. The CDR3 covers 17 residues. The CDR3 reads CASSLGAGAASVEEQYF. The CDR3 bases are TGTGCCAGCAGCTTAGGGGCCGGGGCGGCCTCAGTGGAAGAGCAGTACTTC.

This clonotype is labeled as medium-sized. The rearrangement joins TRBV2 to TRBJ2-6, with D unclear. This CDR3 is built from 15 residues. From germline, CDR1 is SNHLY and CDR2 FYNNEI. The V gene lost 4 bases and the J gene lost 1 base, with 8 bases spanning the gap. The DNA of the CDR3 is TGTGCCAGCAGTGCTGAATCATCTGGGGCCAACGTCCTGACTTTC. Protein product: CASSAESSGANVLTF.

By share, this clonotype ranks as medium-sized (0.01 to 0.1%). This chain uses TRBV30 with TRBJ2-7; D is uncertain. The CDR3 consists of 12 residues. Germline values: CDR1 GTSNPN, CDR2 SVGIG (reference sequence). Trimming pared 5 bases from V and 4 bases from J, leaving 12 bases between. CDR3 DNA sequence: TGTGCCTGGGGGCCCTTGGAATACGAGCAGTACTTC. This encodes CAWGPLEYEQYF.

In its sample, this clonotype is medium-sized. The J gene is TRBJ1-2, the V gene TRBV7-8, with a possible D match to TRBD1 (5 bases). V was trimmed by 5 bases and J by 6 bases, leaving 22 bases between them. Germline CDR1 SGHVS, CDR2 FQNEAQ. The CDR3 has 16 residues. CDR3 sequence reads: CASSPEPGRWTDGYTF. The CDR3 coding sequence is TGTGCCAGCAGCCCGGAACCGGGACGGTGGACGGATGGCTACACCTTC.

This clonotype is medium-sized. V is TRBV6-1 and J is TRBJ2-2; 10 bases match TRBD2. This CDR3 spans 15 amino acids. V trimming: 3 bases; J trimming: 6 bases; junction bases outside the gene matches: 4. Germline loops: CDR1 MNHNS, CDR2 SASEGT. The CDR3 loop is CASSDQRGGAGELFF. The CDR3 DNA sequence: TGTGCCAGCAGTGATCAGCGGGGGGGTGCCGGGGAGCTGTTTTTT.

By its share, this clonotype is medium-sized (0.01 to 0.1%). This rearrangement joins TRBV5-1 to TRBJ2-6; D gene unclear. The CDR3 is 17 amino acids. The germline CDR1 and CDR2 sequences are SGHRS and YFSETQ. Trimming cost V 2 bases and J 0 bases, with 12 bases left between them. The CDR3: CASSFVADSSGANVLTF. DNA for the CDR3: TGCGCCAGCAGCTTCGTCGCCGATAGCTCTGGGGCCAACGTCCTGACTTTC.

In its sample, this clonotype ranks as medium-sized. The V and J genes are TRBV18 and TRBJ1-1; D is ambiguous. The length of the CDR3 is 14 residues. Germline assignment: CDR1 KGHSH and CDR2 LQKENI. V lost 3 bases and J 3 bases, leaving 11 bases between the germline ends. The CDR3 here is CASSPPTSYTEAFF. The CDR3 bases are TGTGCCAGCTCACCTCCCACAAGTTACACTGAAGCTTTCTTT.

This clonotype is judged medium-sized. The genes are TRBV29-1 and TRBJ2-3; a weak D match, TRBD1 (6 bases). The CDR3 is 13 amino acids. Trimming took 2 bases from V and 7 from J, leaving 13 bases between them. CDR1 and CDR2 from the germline V gene are SQVTM and ANQGSEA. For the CDR3, the DNA is TGCAGCGTTGAACTGTCAGGGGCTAATACGCAGTATTTT. This translates into CSVELSGANTQYF.

Judged by abundance, this clonotype is medium-sized. The J gene is TRBJ2-2, the V gene TRBV6-6; D uncertain. Germline CDR1 MNHNY, CDR2 SVGAGI (reference sequence). Trimming shortened V by 5 bases and J by 8 bases, and 9 bases separated the two germline ends. This CDR3 is built from 12 residues. Written as DNA, the CDR3 is TGTGCCAGCAGTAATGACGTTGGGGAGCTGTTTTTT. Amino acids: CASSNDVGELFF.

This clonotype was seen repeatedly, ten times or more. CDR3 amino acids: CASSPRTDTQYF. The CDR3 DNA sequence: TGTGCCAGCAGTCCACGCACAGATACGCAGTATTTT. The chain is built from TRBV6-1 and TRBJ2-3; the D is unclear. CDR3 size: 12 residues. Germline CDR1 and CDR2: MNHNS and SASEGT. The germline V and J ends were trimmed by 5 bases and 1 base, with 4 bases remaining between them.

This clonotype rates as medium-sized. The rearrangement links TRBV19 to TRBJ2-7; D is unresolved. V lost 6 bases to trimming and J lost 3 bases, with 15 bases between them. The germline V gene encodes CDR1 LNHDA and CDR2 SQIVND (reference sequence). This CDR3 has 14 amino acids. The CDR3 loop is CASSYIPIYYEQYF. DNA for the CDR3: TGTGCCAGTAGCTATATACCGATATACTACGAGCAGTACTTC.

There are many counts of this clonotype. The chain uses TRBV11-3 and TRBJ2-7; D is unclear. Germline V gene sequence: CDR1 SGHNT, CDR2 YENEEA. Between the trimmed V and J ends, which lost 0 bases and 3 bases, there was a span of 18 bases. The CDR3 extends over 17 amino acids. CDR3 nucleotide sequence: TGTGCCAGCAGCTTAGATATGTACGAGACACCCTTCTACGAGCAGTACTTC. This encodes CASSLDMYETPFYEQYF.

This clonotype ranks as medium-sized (0.01 to 0.1%). The genes are TRBV7-9 and TRBJ2-3; 13 bases map to TRBD2. The CDR3 extends over 17 amino acids. Trimming cost V 3 bases and J 7 bases; bases outside gene matches: 10. The germline gives CDR1 SEHNR, CDR2 FQNEAQ (reference sequence). The CDR3 sequence is CASSFSRTSGSAHTQYF. Written as DNA, the CDR3 is TGTGCCAGCAGCTTCTCCCGGACTAGCGGGAGTGCCCATACGCAGTATTTT.